A single sample is the source of the 15 T cell receptor beta chains below, sequenced in a study of PD-L1 blockade in urothelial cancer (dated by TCRdb to 2016 to 2017). Library construction relied on the immunoSEQ multiplex PCR assay. TCRdb re-hosts the immuneACCESS table, in-frame sequences only. Its copies lack some clones; in the studies checked, an unresolved V gene accounts for under half of them, and the cause for the rest is not known. This sample gives more than 65,000 clones in total; 87% of them show up just once. Of the sample, over 5% falls within the top ten clones. Source: PBMCs, taken around atezolizumab (anti-PD-L1) treatment. All receptors derive from a woman aged 65 to 85 with urothelial cancer.

J is TRBJ2-1 and V is TRBV4-2; a possible D gene is TRBD2 (8 bases). V lost 4 bases to trimming and J lost 4 bases, with 23 bases between them. The germline V gene encodes CDR1 LGHNA and CDR2 YNFKEQ. The CDR3 covers 18 residues. CDR3 bases: TGTGCCAGCAGCCTCCAGGGGGGCGGGAGGTTGCTTTACAATGAGCAGTTCTTC. This encodes CASSLQGGGRLLYNEQFF.

The V gene is TRBV2, the J gene TRBJ2-1; TRBD1 is a possible D gene (6 bases). Trimming pared 6 bases from V and 6 bases from J, leaving 12 bases between. This CDR3 is 13 amino acids long. Germline lookup yields CDR1 SNHLY and CDR2 FYNNEI. CDR3 residues: CASSQTGINEQFF. The CDR3 DNA reads TGTGCCAGCAGCCAAACAGGGATCAATGAGCAGTTCTTC. Complete variable domain (other parts from reference TRBV2 and TRBJ2-1): EPEVTQTPSHQVTQMGQEVILRCVPISNHLYFYWYRQILGQKVEFLVSFYNNEISEKSEIFDDQFSVERPDGSNFTLKIRSTKLEDSAMYFCASSQTGINEQFFGPGTRLTVL.

The chain couples TRBV5-1 to TRBJ2-1, with D maybe TRBD1 (6 bases). This CDR3 is built from 16 residues. CDR1 and CDR2 from the germline V gene are SGHRS and YFSETQ. V shed 4 bases and J shed 10 bases, with 24 bases lying between them. CDR3 protein: CASSQQRGFGLREQFF. The CDR3 coding sequence is TGCGCCAGCAGCCAACAAAGGGGGTTCGGGCTGCGGGAGCAGTTCTTC.

CDR3 loop: CASSLPLAGGGGDTQYF. CDR3 coding DNA: TGCGCCAGCAGCTTACCTTTAGCGGGAGGAGGTGGAGATACGCAGTATTTT. This sequence joins TRBV5-1 and TRBJ2-3, with 10 bases aligning to TRBD2. V gave up 2 bases and J gave up 5 bases; unmatched junction bases: 11. This CDR3 spans 17 amino acids. Germline CDR1 and CDR2: SGHRS and YFSETQ.

The rearrangement uses TRBV7-2 and TRBJ1-5; D is undetermined. There are 12 residues in the CDR3. With 2 bases removed from V and 9 bases from J, the gap between germline ends came to 8 bases. In germline, CDR1 is SGHTA, CDR2 FQGNSA. CDR3 coding DNA: TGTGCCAGCAGCTTATCCGAAGCGCCCCAGCATTTT. Translated, it gives CASSLSEAPQHF.

The V call is TRBV15, the J call TRBJ2-2, with D possibly matching TRBD2 (6 bases). The V end lost 5 bases, the J end lost 5 bases, and 18 bases lay between the germline ends. The CDR3 runs 16 residues. Germline values: CDR1 LNHNV, CDR2 YYDKDF (reference sequence). This CDR3 reads CATSGPSALKTGELFF. CDR3 sequence (DNA): TGTGCCACCAGCGGGCCTAGCGCGCTTAAAACCGGGGAGCTGTTTTTT.

V is TRBV28 and J is TRBJ2-4; a weak D match, TRBD2 (6 bases). V lost 2 bases and J lost 6, with 11 bases in between. Germline V lookup: CDR1 MDHEN, CDR2 SYDVKM. This CDR3 region has 14 residues. The chain's CDR3 is CASSLLGGGNIQYF. The CDR3 nucleotides read TGTGCCAGCAGTTTACTCGGGGGAGGAAACATTCAGTACTTC.

This CDR3 is CASSGNRDRVGVADTQYF. The CDR3 coding sequence is TGTGCCAGCAGCGGAAACCGGGACAGGGTCGGGGTGGCAGATACGCAGTATTTT. This sequence joins TRBV7-8 and TRBJ2-3; 9 nucleotides match TRBD1. Germline V gene data show CDR1 as SGHVS and CDR2 as FQNEAQ. Trimming at V came to 5 bases and at J to 4 bases, leaving 16 bases not matched to a gene. The CDR3 extends over 18 amino acids.

This sequence joins TRBV7-9 and TRBJ1-5; tentative D call: TRBD1 (5 bases). Between the trimmed V and J ends, which lost 5 bases and 3 bases, there was a span of 11 bases. This CDR3 has 14 amino acids. Germline V CDR1 and CDR2: SEHNR, FQNEAQ (reference sequence). CDR3 DNA: TGTGCCAGCAGCGCGACAGCGAACAATCAGCCCCAGCATTTT. This codes for CASSATANNQPQHF.

The rearrangement links TRBV5-1 to TRBJ2-2; 8 bases are shared with TRBD2. J gave up 0 bases and V 0 bases, and 4 bases lay outside the gene matches. The germline V gene encodes CDR1 SGHRS and CDR2 YFSETQ. This CDR3 region has 17 residues. CDR3 protein: CASSLVGGVSNTGELFF. CDR3 bases: TGCGCCAGCAGCTTGGTCGGGGGGGTCTCGAACACCGGGGAGCTGTTTTTT.

The V gene is TRBV11-2, the J gene TRBJ2-7, with D uncertain. The V gene's germline CDR1 is SGHAT and CDR2 FQNNGV. This CDR3 region has 18 residues. The V gene lost 4 bases and the J gene lost 0 bases, with 22 bases spanning the gap. The CDR3 loop reads CASSSNYLAIVNSYEQYF. CDR3 DNA: TGTGCCAGCAGCTCCAATTATCTCGCAATAGTTAACTCCTACGAGCAGTACTTC.

The chain recombines TRBV4-3 with TRBJ2-3; D may be TRBD1 (7 bases). Germline V gene data show CDR1 as LGHNA and CDR2 as YSLEER. The CDR3 extends over 16 amino acids. The germline V and J ends were trimmed by 5 bases and 0 bases, with 15 bases remaining between them. CDR3 in DNA: TGCGCCAGCAGCACCAGCAGGGGGGCTAGCACAGATACGCAGTATTTT. This translates into CASSTSRGASTDTQYF.

The J gene is TRBJ2-1, the V gene TRBV2; 9 positions agree with TRBD2. CDR1 SNHLY and CDR2 FYNNEI come from the germline V gene. The CDR3 has 15 residues. The V segment lost 6 bases and the J segment 7 bases; nucleotides outside the gene matches: 10. This chain's CDR3 is CASSPLAGWENEQFF. CDR3 in DNA: TGTGCCAGCAGCCCCCTAGCGGGATGGGAGAATGAGCAGTTCTTC.

This chain connects TRBV29-1 to TRBJ2-7; TRBD1 matches at 9 bases. V lost 0 bases to trimming and J lost 1 base; unmatched junction nucleotides: 4. The CDR3 runs 15 residues. The germline gives CDR1 SQVTM, CDR2 ANQGSEA. The CDR3 sequence is CSVEDPGQGSYEQYF. CDR3 bases: TGCAGCGTTGAAGACCCCGGACAGGGGTCCTACGAGCAGTACTTC.

CDR3: CASSLIGVSTEAFF. The CDR3 DNA sequence: TGTGCCAGCAGTTTAATAGGGGTAAGCACTGAAGCTTTCTTT. This chain uses TRBV28 with TRBJ1-1, with D perhaps matching TRBD1 (5 bases). Between the trimmed V and J ends, which lost 2 bases and 4 bases, there was a span of 11 bases. The CDR3 consists of 14 residues. The germline V gene has CDR1 MDHEN and CDR2 SYDVKM.